A single sample gave rise to the 18 T cell receptor beta chains below, sequenced in a study of T-cell reconstitution after alpha-beta-depleted transplantation in children. Library preparation (for TCRbeta) was performed with unique molecular identifiers. TCRdb ran MiXCR on the PCR reads and lists one entry per CDR3 protein. In the table there are 300,000 to 400,000 distinct CDR3 sequences, approximately 23% of which are singletons. Sequencing used PBMCs, mostly from graft donor cells, obtained 180 days after TCRalphabeta/CD19-depleted stem cell transplant. These receptors all stem from a male patient aged 10-17 years who had a stem cell transplant for acute lymphoblastic leukemia, so the T cells may come from the graft donor.

This clonotype was counted a few times. The V call is TRBV5-1, the J call TRBJ2-1; 7 bases align to TRBD2. The CDR3 runs to 15 residues. The germline CDR1 and CDR2 sequences are SGHRS and YFSETQ. The V segment lost 4 bases and the J segment 5 bases; nucleotides outside the gene matches: 9. The CDR3, as DNA: TGCGCCAGCAGCCCAACCGGGGGGTCCCACAATGAGCAGTTCTTC. This codes for CASSPTGGSHNEQFF.

In this sample, this clonotype turned up a few times. V and J are TRBV4-2 and TRBJ2-7; 9 bases fit TRBD1. The CDR3 covers 13 residues. Germline V gene data show CDR1 as LGHNA and CDR2 as YNFKEQ. V lost 3 bases and J lost 4; bases outside the gene matches: 1. The CDR3 DNA follows: TGTGCCAGCAGCCAGGACAGGGGATACGAGCAGTACTTC. Its protein is CASSQDRGYEQYF.

The rearrangement uses TRBV5-6 and TRBJ2-5; a possible D gene is TRBD2 (5 bases). CDR3 length: 13 amino acids. V was trimmed by 0 bases and J by 5 bases, leaving 8 bases between them. CDR1 is SGHDT and CDR2 is YYEEEE in the germline V gene. The CDR3 sequence: CASSLAGFETQYF. CDR3 sequence (DNA): TGTGCCAGCAGCTTGGCGGGGTTTGAGACCCAGTACTTC.

The rearrangement uses TRBV28 and TRBJ2-5; 7 bases are a match to TRBD1. The J segment lost 3 bases and the V segment lost 4 bases, leaving 2 bases of the junction unmatched. The CDR3 has 13 amino acids. Germline assignment: CDR1 MDHEN and CDR2 SYDVKM. CDR3 nucleotide sequence: TGTGCCAGCAGTTACGGGACAGAAGAGACCCAGTACTTC. This encodes CASSYGTEETQYF. Looking up the rest from reference TRBV28 and TRBJ2-5 gives the full variable domain: DVKVTQSSRYLVKRTGEKVFLECVQDMDHENMFWYRQDPGLGLRLIYFSYDVKMKEKGDIPEGYSVSREKKERFSLILESASTNQTSMYLCASSYGTEETQYFGPGTRLLVL.

This clonotype appeared a few times. The rearrangement joins TRBV20-1 to TRBJ2-7; D is perhaps TRBD2 (5 bases). There are 12 residues in the CDR3. Per the germline V gene, CDR1 is DFQATT and CDR2 is SNEGSKA (reference sequence). Trimming shortened V by 3 bases and J by 6 bases, and 12 bases separated the two germline ends. The CDR3 nucleotides are TGCAGTGCTAGGATTCGGGATTTCGAGCAGTACTTC. Residues: CSARIRDFEQYF.

This clonotype has a handful of counts. CDR3 bases: TGTGCCAGCAGTCCTCACCAAGAGACCCAGTACTTC. Amino acids: CASSPHQETQYF. The chain joins TRBV6-5 to TRBJ2-5; D gene uncertain. Trimming took 5 bases from V and 0 from J, leaving 4 bases between them. Germline V gene data show CDR1 as MNHEY and CDR2 as SVGAGI. There are 12 residues in the CDR3.

The V call is TRBV7-3, the J call TRBJ1-2; 9 bases are shared with TRBD1. This CDR3 region has 15 residues. V was pared by 3 bases and J by 4 bases, with 6 bases of the junction left unmatched. CDR1 SGHTA and CDR2 FQGTGA come from the germline V gene. The CDR3 nucleotides are TGTGCCAGCAGCTTTGGACAGGGGCCCTTCTATGGCTACACCTTC. Translating it yields CASSFGQGPFYGYTF.

The rearrangement uses TRBV7-2 and TRBJ1-2; possibly TRBD1 for D (6 bases). V was pared by 4 bases and J by 4 bases, with 10 bases between. Germline CDR1 SGHTA, CDR2 FQGNSA. The CDR3 is made up of 13 amino acids. CDR3 coding DNA: TGTGCCAGCAGCTCCGGGGGCCTCTATGGCTACACCTTC. Residues: CASSSGGLYGYTF.

This chain joins TRBV4-1 and TRBJ2-1; TRBD2 matches 9 bases. The CDR3 runs 22 residues. V gave up 4 bases and J gave up 12 bases; unmatched junction bases: 34. The germline CDR1 and CDR2 sequences are MGHRA and YSYEKL. The CDR3, as DNA: TGCGCCAGCAGCCGACGCCCCGGGGCGGGAGGGCCTTTTTTAACGGCGACTTCACCGCAGTTCTTC. Its protein product is CASSRRPGAGGPFLTATSPQFF.

The gene calls are TRBV12-3 or TRBV12-4 and TRBJ2-2; TRBD2 matches 7 bases. V was pared by 2 bases and J by 4 bases, with 4 bases of the junction left unmatched. CDR3 length: 15 amino acids. The CDR3 protein is CASSLMGLLTGELFF. The DNA of the CDR3 is TGTGCCAGCAGTTTAATGGGACTACTCACCGGGGAGCTGTTTTTT.

In its sample, this clonotype was seen a few times. The chain combines TRBV14 with TRBJ2-2, with a possible D match to TRBD1 (6 bases). The germline V gene encodes CDR1 SGHDN and CDR2 FVKESK. The CDR3 is made up of 17 amino acids. Trimming took off 1 base at V and 1 base at J, with 13 bases between the two ends. This CDR3 is CASSQAWTALNTGELFF. The CDR3 bases are TGTGCCAGCAGCCAAGCCTGGACAGCATTGAACACCGGGGAGCTGTTTTTT.

V is TRBV19 and J is TRBJ2-3, with TRBD2 matching over 8 bases. V gave up 7 bases and J gave up 10 bases; unmatched junction bases: 19. CDR3 length equals 16 residues. Germline-derived CDR1 and CDR2 are LNHDA and SQIVND (reference sequence). The CDR3 nucleotides are TGTGCCAGTAAGAAGCGGGAGAGGGCCGCAGCCAACGCGCAGTATTTT. Residues: CASKKRERAAANAQYF. Filled out from reference TRBV19 and TRBJ2-3, the complete variable domain reads DGGITQSPKYLFRKEGQNVTLSCEQNLNHDAMYWYRQDPGQGLRLIYYSQIVNDFQKGDIAEGYSVSREKKESFPLTVTSAQKNPTAFYLCASKKRERAAANAQYFGPGTRLTVL.

CDR3 protein: CASGASTDTQYF. CDR3 sequence (DNA): TGCGCCAGCGGCGCTAGCACAGATACGCAGTATTTT. V usage is TRBV5-1 and J usage is TRBJ2-3; D call uncertain. The CDR3 runs to 12 residues. The V end was cut by 7 bases, the J end by 0 bases, with 6 bases between. In germline, CDR1 is SGHRS, CDR2 YFSETQ. Using reference TRBV5-1 and TRBJ2-3 for the parts outside the CDR3, the full variable domain is KAGVTQTPRYLIKTRGQQVTLSCSPISGHRSVSWYQQTPGQGLQFLFEYFSETQRNKGNFPGRFSGRQFSNSRSEMNVSTLELGDSALYLCASGASTDTQYFGPGTRLTVL.

J is TRBJ2-3 and V is TRBV6-1; 8 nucleotides line up with TRBD1. The end of the DNA fits TRBJ1-5 better, so the J call may be wrong. Germline V lookup: CDR1 MNHNS, CDR2 SASEGT. The CDR3 consists of 14 residues. CDR3 amino acids: CASGDRSTSDTQHF. The CDR3 nucleotides are TGTGCCAGCGGGGACAGGAGCACTTCAGATACGCAGCATTTT.

The chain joins TRBV21-1 to TRBJ2-7; the D call in the table, TRBD1, was not verified against the DNA. TRBV21-1 corresponds to a pseudogene. The CDR3 runs to 14 residues. The DNA for the CDR3 is TGTGCCAGCAGCAAACTGCCAGGGGTGTACGAGCAGTACTTC. This translates into CASSKLPGVYEQYF.

V usage is TRBV19 and J usage is TRBJ2-1; tentative D call: TRBD2 (6 bases). The ends were cut back, 3 bases at V and 7 bases at J, with 25 bases in the middle. The CDR3 runs 18 residues. Germline-derived CDR1 and CDR2 are LNHDA and SQIVND (reference sequence). The CDR3 region is CASSIGDEWGLESNEQFF. As DNA, the CDR3 is TGTGCCAGTAGTATTGGGGATGAGTGGGGACTCGAATCAAATGAGCAGTTCTTC. The full variable domain, its missing parts supplied by reference TRBV19 and TRBJ2-1, is DGGITQSPKYLFRKEGQNVTLSCEQNLNHDAMYWYRQDPGQGLRLIYYSQIVNDFQKGDIAEGYSVSREKKESFPLTVTSAQKNPTAFYLCASSIGDEWGLESNEQFFGPGTRLTVL.

This clonotype was seen a handful of times. The chain has TRBV3-1 and TRBJ2-5; TRBD2 matches 8 bases. V lost 0 bases to trimming and J lost 3 bases; unmatched junction nucleotides: 9. This CDR3 region has 17 residues. In germline, CDR1 is LGHDT, CDR2 YNNKEL (reference sequence). DNA of the CDR3: TGTGCCAGCAGCCAAGAGGAGGGAGCGGGAGAAGAAGAGACCCAGTACTTC. Amino acid sequence: CASSQEEGAGEEETQYF.

The V and J genes are TRBV3-1 and TRBJ2-1; TRBD2 might be the D (6 bases). The CDR3 has 15 amino acids. The V gene lost 3 bases and the J gene lost 7 bases, with 16 bases spanning the gap. Germline CDR1 is LGHDT and CDR2 is YNNKEL (reference sequence). This chain's CDR3 is CASSHTGRAGNEQFF. The CDR3 DNA sequence: TGTGCCAGCAGCCATACCGGGAGAGCGGGTAATGAGCAGTTCTTC.